This TCR beta chain derives from a study of response to subunit inactivated influenza vaccine. In TCRdb, the RT-PCR reads were re-called with MiXCR into one record per CDR3 protein. The sample contains about 830,000 distinct CDR3 sequences, 15% to 20% of which appear only once. Per germline, CDR1 WSHSY and CDR2 SAAADI. V trimming: 3 bases; J trimming: 4 bases; junction bases outside the gene matches: 3. This CDR3 spans 13 amino acids. Whole-study findings and limits: Every seasonal influenza vaccination brings in few new T cells, the authors suggested.

As for this clonotype: The antigen remains undetermined.

The chain recombines TRBV10-2 with TRBJ2-7; TRBD1 matches 7 bases. The sequencing here drew on PBMCs from blood, taken approximately 5 days after vaccination. The TCR originated in a man aged 45-65 years who received an inactivated influenza vaccine. As DNA, the CDR3 is TGCGCCAGCAGTGAATGGGGACAGTACGAGCAGTACTTC. Its protein is CASSEWGQYEQYF.